These 31 T cell receptor beta chains came from one sample sequenced in a study of blood T cells in healthy people across ages. The authors ran a second PCR of roughly 6 to 12 cycles using a sample-barcoded 5' primer and a J-beta primer mix. TCRdb redid the calling of the 5' RACE reads with MiXCR, one entry per CDR3 protein. Counted here are roughly 800,000 distinct CDR3 sequences, roughly 25% occurring once; the ten biggest clones make up roughly 3.1%. The same data also went into a second study, on T cells of mothers and their children.

Sequenced input: blood. The receptors were sampled from a boy aged 5-17 years in good health.

This clonotype has just a few counts. V is TRBV20-1 and J is TRBJ1-1; no clear D. Germline V CDR1 and CDR2: DFQATT, SNEGSKA (reference sequence). The V and J ends lost 6 bases and 0 bases respectively, with 5 bases between them. The CDR3 has 11 residues. This chain's CDR3 is CSAQMNTEAFF. DNA for the CDR3: TGCAGTGCCCAGATGAACACTGAAGCTTTCTTT.

In its sample, this clonotype was seen a few times. This sequence joins TRBV3-1 and TRBJ2-5; maybe TRBD2 (6 bases). Looked up from germline, CDR1 is LGHDT and CDR2 is YNNKEL (reference sequence). The length of the CDR3 is 14 residues. V was clipped by 2 bases and J by 2 bases, with 9 bases between them. For the CDR3, the DNA is TGTGCCAGCAGCCAACGCGGGGAACAAGAGACCCAGTACTTC. Residues: CASSQRGEQETQYF.

This clonotype was counted only a few times. The V gene is TRBV7-2, the J gene TRBJ2-5; D may be TRBD2 (6 bases). The ends were cut back, 6 bases at V and 5 bases at J, with 16 bases in the middle. This CDR3 has 14 amino acids. Germline V gene data show CDR1 as SGHTA and CDR2 as FQGNSA. CDR3 coding DNA: TGTGCCAGCAGTATGGCGGGACCTGTGGAGACCCAGTACTTC. Residues: CASSMAGPVETQYF. Full variable domain (outside the CDR3, taken from reference TRBV7-2 and TRBJ2-5): GAGVSQSPSNKVTEKGKDVELRCDPISGHTALYWYRQSLGQGLEFLIYFQGNSAPDKSGLPSDRFSAERTGGSVSTLTIQRTQQEDSAVYLCASSMAGPVETQYFGPGTRLLVL.

This clonotype has more than one count but fewer than ten. The chain joins TRBV15 to TRBJ2-6; tentatively, D is TRBD2 (6 bases). The ends were cut back, 0 bases at V and 0 bases at J, with 15 bases in the middle. CDR1 and CDR2 (germline): LNHNV, YYDKDF (reference sequence). This CDR3 contains 19 residues. Written as DNA, the CDR3 is TGTGCCACCAGCAGAGAGCGGGGAGGTGGTTACTCTGGGGCCAACGTCCTGACTTTC. Translated: CATSRERGGGYSGANVLTF.

Concerning this clonotype: At one end, the junction sequence differs from germline, possibly due to a read error. The chain employs TRBV6-2 or TRBV6-3 and TRBJ1-1; no reliable D call. This CDR3 spans 13 amino acids. From germline, CDR1 is MNHEY and CDR2 SVGEGT. The DNA of the CDR3 is TGTGCCAGCAGTTACCAAGCGAACACTAAAGCTTTCTTT. This codes for CASSYQANTKAFF.

V gene TRBV30 combines with J gene TRBJ2-1; 10 bases match TRBD2. J gave up 13 bases and V 3 bases, and 12 bases lay outside the gene matches. This CDR3 is built from 14 residues. Germline V gives CDR1 GTSNPN, CDR2 SVGIG (reference sequence). CDR3 DNA: TGTGCCTGGAGCAGTCCCGGGACTAGCGATAGACAGTTCTTC. This sequence encodes CAWSSPGTSDRQFF.

This clonotype was counted only a few times. The V call is TRBV7-8, the J call TRBJ2-4; D perhaps matches TRBD2 (5 bases). V dropped 1 base and J dropped 5 bases, with 12 bases sitting between them. CDR1 is SGHVS, CDR2 FQNEAQ, per germline. There are 15 residues in the CDR3. CDR3 DNA: TGTGCCAGCAGCTTAGTTAGCGCGACGGAAAACATTCAGTACTTC. The encoded protein is CASSLVSATENIQYF.

This clonotype has a handful of counts. The chain links TRBV5-1 to TRBJ2-1; the D is unclear. The CDR3 covers 15 residues. The V and J ends lost 6 bases and 2 bases respectively, with 15 bases between them. The germline V gene encodes CDR1 SGHRS and CDR2 YFSETQ. CDR3 coding DNA: TGCGCCAGCAACCCTGAGGCCTTGACCTACAATGAGCAGTTCTTC. This sequence encodes CASNPEALTYNEQFF.

J is TRBJ1-2 and V is TRBV12-3 or TRBV12-4; D ambiguous. Trimming took 7 bases from V and 6 from J, leaving 9 bases between them. The CDR3 loop spans 11 amino acids. The CDR3 is CASTRTDGYTF. The CDR3, as DNA: TGTGCCAGCACCAGGACCGATGGCTACACCTTC.

In DNA form, the CDR3 reads TGTGCCAGCAGTGGGGGGACCGCGCGCGTCCGTGGAGAGACCCAGTACTTC. Protein: CASSGGTARVRGETQYF. The V and J genes are TRBV2 and TRBJ2-5, with D perhaps being TRBD1 or TRBD2 (5 bases each). CDR1 SNHLY and CDR2 FYNNEI come from the germline V gene. V lost 4 bases, J lost 4 bases, and 22 bases lay in between. The CDR3 has 17 residues.

J is TRBJ2-5 and V is TRBV14; maybe TRBD1 (6 bases). The DNA end lines up better with TRBJ2-7; the J call may be wrong. Germline CDR1 reads SGHDN; CDR2 reads FVKESK. The CDR3 runs 15 residues. CDR3: CASSQVRDNAYEQYF. In nucleotides, the CDR3 is TGTGCCAGCAGCCAAGTTCGGGACAACGCCTACGAGCAGTACTTC.

This clonotype was detected only a few times. The V gene is TRBV27, the J gene TRBJ2-1; possibly TRBD1 for D (5 bases). The tail of the sequence fits TRBJ2-7 better, so the J call may be wrong. Per the germline V gene, CDR1 is MNHEY and CDR2 is SMNVEV (reference sequence). The length of the CDR3 is 16 residues. The CDR3 region has the DNA TGTGCCAGCAGTTTTAAAGGGGCGCCGTCCTCCTACGAGCAGTACTTC. It yields the protein CASSFKGAPSSYEQYF.

J is TRBJ2-7 and V is TRBV21-1. TRBV21-1 is noted as a pseudogene. The CDR3 spans 14 residues. Written as DNA, the CDR3 is TGTGCCAGCAGCAAAGCGCCTCGGAAATACGAGCAGTACTTC. This codes for CASSKAPRKYEQYF.

This clonotype occurred a few times. The J gene is TRBJ2-2, the V gene TRBV7-3; 7 nucleotides line up with TRBD1. The trim removed 1 base at V and 3 bases at J, leaving 5 bases unmatched. Germline loops: CDR1 SGHTA, CDR2 FQGTGA. The CDR3 is 16 amino acids. The CDR3 bases are TGTGCCAGCAGCTTAATAGCTCAGGGGGACACCGGGGAGCTGTTTTTT. Protein product: CASSLIAQGDTGELFF.

The CDR3 sequence is CAFSRDRGQPQHF. CDR3 bases: TGTGCCTTCTCCCGGGACAGGGGTCAGCCCCAGCATTTT. V is TRBV30 and J is TRBJ1-5; TRBD1 matches at 10 bases. CDR1 and CDR2 (germline): GTSNPN, SVGIG (reference sequence). The V and J ends lost 7 bases and 6 bases, in that order; junction bases with no gene match: 6. The CDR3 runs 13 residues.

The rearrangement uses TRBV29-1 and TRBJ2-4; TRBD1 aligns across 9 bases. The germline gives CDR1 SQVTM, CDR2 ANQGSEA. Trimming cost V 5 bases and J 6 bases; bases outside gene matches: 5. The CDR3 spans 13 residues. The CDR3 DNA sequence: TGCAGCGTTACCGGGACAGGGATAAACATTCAGTACTTC. It yields the protein CSVTGTGINIQYF. The complete variable domain, with remaining parts taken from reference TRBV29-1 and TRBJ2-4, reads SAVISQKPSRDICQRGTSLTIQCQVDSQVTMMFWYRQQPGQSLTLIATANQGSEATYESGFVIDKFPISRPNLTFSTLTVSNMSPEDSSIYLCSVTGTGINIQYFGAGTRLSVL.

The V call is TRBV29-1, the J call TRBJ2-3; no clear D gene. Trimming removed 4 bases from V and 0 bases from J, with 11 bases in between. Looked up from germline, CDR1 is SQVTM and CDR2 is ANQGSEA. The CDR3 sequence is 14 residues long. This CDR3 reads CSVVPLSSTDTQYF. For the CDR3, the DNA is TGCAGCGTTGTTCCCCTTTCTAGCACAGATACGCAGTATTTT.

V usage is TRBV20-1 and J usage is TRBJ2-4, with TRBD1 matching over 8 bases. Trimming cost V 7 bases and J 7 bases; bases outside gene matches: 9. Germline V gene data show CDR1 as DFQATT and CDR2 as SNEGSKA (reference sequence). The CDR3 is made up of 13 amino acids. In DNA, the CDR3 is TGCAGTGTTTCTCGAGGGACAGGCAACATTCAGTACTTC. As protein: CSVSRGTGNIQYF.

The chain employs TRBV5-1 and TRBJ1-3; no clear D. Germline CDR1 reads SGHRS; CDR2 reads YFSETQ. V lost 0 bases and J 1 base, leaving 11 bases between the germline ends. This CDR3 has 16 amino acids. The CDR3 reads CASSLAKGVSGNTIYF. The CDR3, as DNA: TGCGCCAGCAGCTTGGCCAAGGGAGTTTCTGGAAACACCATATATTTT.

V gene TRBV10-3 combines with J gene TRBJ2-7; D gene unclear. V lost 1 base and J 2 bases, leaving 9 bases between the germline ends. Germline CDR1 reads ENHRY; CDR2 reads SYGVKD. The CDR3 runs to 14 residues. The CDR3 region is CAISEYSATYEQYF. The CDR3, as DNA: TGTGCCATCAGTGAGTACTCAGCGACCTACGAGCAGTACTTC.

The chain couples TRBV27 to TRBJ2-6; no clear D gene. The CDR3 sequence is 15 residues long. V dropped 6 bases and J dropped 4 bases, with 13 bases sitting between them. CDR1 and CDR2 (germline): MNHEY, SMNVEV (reference sequence). The CDR3 DNA follows: TGTGCCAGCAGGCCCCGATCTGTGGGGGCCAACGTCCTGACTTTC. Its protein product is CASRPRSVGANVLTF.

The chain links TRBV5-1 to TRBJ2-7, with D possibly TRBD2 on 6 matching bases. The CDR3 runs 13 residues. The germline gives CDR1 SGHRS, CDR2 YFSETQ. V lost 4 bases, J lost 7 bases, and 15 bases lay in between. CDR3 bases: TGCGCCAGCAGCCCACCGGCGGGGATTGAGCAGTACTTC. Translation gives CASSPPAGIEQYF.

The V and J genes are TRBV7-2 and TRBJ2-2; possibly TRBD1 for D (6 bases). Per germline, CDR1 SGHTA and CDR2 FQGNSA. The CDR3 has 14 residues. The ends were cut back, 11 bases at V and 4 bases at J, with 17 bases in the middle. CDR3 sequence reads: CAGRDISVTGELFF. The CDR3 region has the DNA TGTGCCGGACGGGACATCTCGGTCACCGGGGAGCTGTTTTTT.

This clonotype was found a few times. The chain couples TRBV20-1 to TRBJ2-1; 8 bases are a match to TRBD2. The CDR3 consists of 14 residues. Germline trimming cut 3 bases from V and 8 bases from J; bases unmatched to any gene: 9. Germline values: CDR1 DFQATT, CDR2 SNEGSKA (reference sequence). The CDR3 protein is CSASGGGPRDEQFF. The DNA of the CDR3 is TGCAGTGCTAGCGGGGGGGGGCCTCGCGATGAGCAGTTCTTC.

This chain uses TRBV4-1 with TRBJ2-2; 8 bases align to TRBD2. The CDR3 has 14 residues. The V gene's germline CDR1 is MGHRA and CDR2 YSYEKL. Losses at the gene ends were 5 bases for V and 9 bases for J; bases not matched to a gene: 8. CDR3 nucleotides: TGCGCCAGCAGCGCCCGGGAGGGAGTCAGGGAGCTGTTTTTT. Translated: CASSAREGVRELFF.

V gene TRBV5-1 combines with J gene TRBJ2-2, with D uncertain. Germline V gene lookup returns CDR1 SGHRS and CDR2 YFSETQ. Trimming removed 0 bases at V and 0 bases at J, with 6 bases between. CDR3 length equals 15 residues. CDR3 region: CASSLAVANTGELFF. The CDR3 region has the DNA TGCGCCAGCAGCTTGGCCGTAGCGAACACCGGGGAGCTGTTTTTT.

This clonotype has a handful of counts. The V and J genes are TRBV5-1 and TRBJ1-3, with a possible D match to TRBD1 (5 bases). This CDR3 comprises 17 residues. CDR1 is SGHRS, CDR2 YFSETQ, per germline. Deletions cut 0 bases from V and 0 bases from J, with 13 bases between. As DNA, the CDR3 is TGCGCCAGCAGCTTGGCCGGGGGGGAAAGCTCTGGAAACACCATATATTTT. Translated, it gives CASSLAGGESSGNTIYF.

Only a few counts were recorded for this clonotype. Relative to the germline gene, one junction end is altered; a read error may explain this. The rearrangement uses TRBV20-1 and TRBJ2-1; the D gene could be TRBD1 or TRBD2 (5 bases each). CDR1 and CDR2 from the germline V gene are DFQATT and SNEGSKA (reference sequence). The CDR3 sequence is 12 residues long. The CDR3 reads CRASRDRNEQFF. The DNA for the CDR3 is TGCAGGGCTAGCCGGGACCGCAATGAGCAGTTCTTC.

The chain uses TRBV20-1 and TRBJ2-1, with 9 nucleotides matching TRBD2. The CDR3 spans 15 residues. J gave up 2 bases and V 1 base, and 3 bases lay outside the gene matches. Looked up from germline, CDR1 is DFQATT and CDR2 is SNEGSKA (reference sequence). The CDR3 loop reads CSARGGGVTYNEQFF. DNA of the CDR3: TGCAGTGCTAGAGGCGGGGGGGTTACCTACAATGAGCAGTTCTTC.

This CDR3 is CASSPRQVTDTQYF. CDR3 in DNA: TGTGCCAGCAGCCCCCGGCAGGTCACAGATACGCAGTATTTT. The V call is TRBV7-2, the J call TRBJ2-3; no definite D call. This CDR3 region has 14 residues. Per the germline V gene, CDR1 is SGHTA and CDR2 is FQGNSA. With 5 bases removed from V and 2 bases from J, the gap between germline ends came to 11 bases.

This clonotype was seen a handful of times. The chain is built from TRBV28 and TRBJ1-4; D possibly corresponds to TRBD1 (5 bases). The CDR3 extends over 15 amino acids. V was cut by 6 bases and J by 6 bases, with 17 bases left in between. Germline lookup yields CDR1 MDHEN and CDR2 SYDVKM. CDR3 region: CASRPPRGVYEKLFF. DNA of the CDR3: TGTGCCAGCAGACCTCCCCGGGGGGTGTATGAAAAACTGTTTTTT.